This TCR beta chain appears in the sequencing data of a study of blood T cell repertoires in COVID-19. Assay: immunoSEQ multiplex PCR; the TCRdb copy retains only in-frame clones and omits some. The data hold some 41,000 clones, with over 90% observed a single time. CDR3 length equals 14 residues. V gave up 3 bases and J gave up 2 bases, with 13 bases separating them. Germline assignment: CDR1 DFQATT and CDR2 SNEGSKA (reference sequence). The sequenced material came from peripheral blood. The rearrangement joins TRBV20-1 to TRBJ1-1; maybe TRBD1 (5 bases). This TCR was sampled from a human donor in a cohort sampled during active COVID-19. The CDR3 coding sequence is TGCAGTGCTAGTGTAGGACACAGTAACACTGAAGCTTTCTTT. This encodes CSASVGHSNTEAFF.